The rows below give T cell receptor beta chains drawn from one sample of a study of blood T cell repertoires in COVID-19. Method: immunoSEQ multiplex PCR; TCRdb's copy keeps in-frame clones and lacks some. The data show over 95,000 clones, less than 85% seen once. The sequenced sample was peripheral blood. These receptors were taken from a human donor in a cohort sampled during active COVID-19. CDR3s include the opening cysteine and the closing phenylalanine or tryptophan. D genes are given only for firm matches. The size field is filled for only some rows; it gives once, few, many or a size class.

v_gene	d_gene	abundance	j_gene	CDR3aa	CDR3nt
TRBV5-1	-	-	TRBJ1-1	CASSLGRDTEAFF	TGCGCCAGCAGCTTGGGTCGGGACACTGAAGCTTTCTTT
TRBV9	TRBD2	-	TRBJ2-3	CASSPRLAGDTDTQYF	TGTGCCAGCAGCCCCCGACTAGCGGGGGATACAGATACGCAGTATTTT
TRBV9	-	-	TRBJ2-7	CASSVAPRAGSGEQYF	TGTGCCAGCAGCGTAGCCCCCCGGGCGGGGTCGGGCGAGCAGTACTTC
TRBV3-1/TRBV3-2	TRBD2	-	TRBJ2-1	CASSPGTSGGPPMHNEQFF	TGTGCCAGCAGCCCCGGGACTAGCGGGGGGCCTCCAATGCACAATGAGCAGTTCTTC
TRBV6-5	TRBD2	-	TRBJ2-3	CASTGGRDTQYF	TGTGCCAGCACGGGGGGGCGCGATACGCAGTATTTT
TRBV24-1	-	-	TRBJ2-1	CATSDGALSYNEQFF	TGTGCCACCAGTGATGGGGCCCTGAGTTACAATGAGCAGTTCTTC
TRBV3-1/TRBV3-2	TRBD1	-	TRBJ2-7	CASSQLRSGTVYEQYF	TGTGCCAGCAGCCAACTAAGGTCTGGGACAGTCTACGAGCAGTACTTC
TRBV14	TRBD1	-	TRBJ2-7	CASSQGQDPSYEQYF	TGTGCCAGCAGCCAGGGACAGGACCCTTCCTACGAGCAGTACTTC
TRBV4-2	TRBD2	-	TRBJ2-3	CASSQEGRVSTDTQYF	TGTGCCAGCAGCCAAGAAGGGAGGGTAAGCACAGATACGCAGTATTTT
TRBV5-1	TRBD2	-	TRBJ2-1	CASSSSSGGYNEQFF	TGCGCCAGCAGCTCCTCTAGCGGGGGATACAATGAGCAGTTCTTC
TRBV2	TRBD1	-	TRBJ2-3	CASSRQGSDTQYF	TGTGCCAGCAGTAGACAGGGTTCAGATACGCAGTATTTT
TRBV28	TRBD1	-	TRBJ1-6	CASRWGQDNSPLHF	TGTGCCAGCAGGTGGGGACAGGATAATTCACCCCTCCACTTT
TRBV4-2	TRBD1	-	TRBJ2-1	CASSQGFGTANEQFF	TGTGCCAGCAGCCAAGGATTCGGGACAGCTAATGAGCAGTTCTTC
TRBV3-1/TRBV3-2	-	-	TRBJ2-5	CASSQAGGREETQYF	TGTGCCAGCAGCCAAGCGGGGGGCCGGGAGGAGACCCAGTACTTC
TRBV30	-	-	TRBJ2-3	CAWSIGGWDTQYF	TGTGCCTGGAGTATCGGGGGTTGGGATACGCAGTATTTT
TRBV25-1	-	-	TRBJ2-7	CASSEFGGYEQYF	TGTGCCAGCAGTGAATTTGGAGGCTACGAGCAGTACTTC
TRBV5-1	-	-	TRBJ1-6	CASRKAENSPLHF	TGCGCCAGCAGAAAAGCGGAAAATTCACCCCTCCACTTT
TRBV10-3	-	once	TRBJ1-1	CAIKRLGGTEAFF	TGTGCCATCAAGCGGCTCGGGGGAACTGAAGCTTTCTTT
TRBV4-1	TRBD2	-	TRBJ2-1	CASSQELGGSYNEQFF	TGCGCCAGCAGCCAAGAGCTCGGGGGGTCCTACAATGAGCAGTTCTTC
TRBV6-5	-	-	TRBJ1-4	CASSQGLRNEKLFF	TGTGCCAGCAGCCAGGGACTGAGGAATGAAAAACTGTTTTTT
TRBV4-1	TRBD1	-	TRBJ1-1	CASSHSGTGRAFF	TGCGCCAGCAGCCACTCTGGGACAGGGAGAGCTTTCTTT
TRBV3-1/TRBV3-2	-	-	TRBJ2-7	CASSQGGARATYEQYF	TGTGCCAGCAGCCAAGGTGGGGCAAGGGCGACCTACGAGCAGTACTTC
TRBV7-2	TRBD1	-	TRBJ2-7	CASSLGTGASYEQYF	TGTGCCAGCAGCTTAGGGACAGGGGCCTCCTACGAGCAGTACTTC
TRBV7-2	TRBD2	-	TRBJ2-1	CASSLALAGGISSYNEQFF	TGTGCCAGCAGCTTAGCGCTAGCGGGGGGGATAAGCTCCTACAATGAGCAGTTCTTC
TRBV7-2	TRBD1	-	TRBJ2-7	CASSLSPGGSRDEQYF	TGTGCCAGCAGCTTAAGCCCAGGGGGTTCGCGCGACGAGCAGTACTTC
TRBV3-1/TRBV3-2	TRBD2	-	TRBJ2-1	CASSQFHGGAGNEQFF	TGTGCCAGCAGCCAATTTCACGGGGGGGCTGGGAATGAGCAGTTCTTC
TRBV28	TRBD1	-	TRBJ1-6	CASRQAGTGSNSPLHF	TGTGCCAGCAGGCAAGCCGGGACAGGGAGTAATTCACCCCTCCACTTT
TRBV11-3	-	-	TRBJ1-1	CASSRVRGRTEAFF	TGTGCCAGCAGCCGGGTCAGGGGCCGCACTGAAGCTTTCTTT
TRBV24-1	-	-	TRBJ2-7	CATSDPGAPYEQYF	TGTGCCACCAGTGATCCAGGGGCTCCCTACGAGCAGTACTTC
TRBV13	-	-	TRBJ2-3	CASSLGTDTQYF	TGTGCCAGCAGCCTCGGGACAGATACGCAGTATTTT
TRBV11-3	TRBD2	-	TRBJ2-5	CASSLDPREAQYF	TGTGCCAGCAGCTTAGATCCACGGGAGGCCCAGTACTTC
TRBV29-1	-	-	TRBJ2-3	CSVPYLGGATDTQYF	TGCAGCGTTCCCTATTTGGGGGGGGCTACAGATACGCAGTATTTT
TRBV7-9	-	-	TRBJ1-3	CASSFGAQPRVYF	TGTGCCAGCAGCTTCGGCGCCCAGCCCCGGGTATATTTT
TRBV6-6	TRBD1	-	TRBJ2-1	CASSYQDRGNDEQFF	TGTGCCAGCAGTTACCAGGACAGGGGGAACGATGAGCAGTTCTTC
TRBV6-5	TRBD2	-	TRBJ2-1	CASRVLAGAGNEQFF	TGTGCCAGCAGAGTACTAGCGGGGGCTGGGAATGAGCAGTTCTTC
TRBV18	-	once	TRBJ2-1	CASSPGEGAQGNEQFF	TGTGCCAGCTCCCCGGGAGAGGGGGCCCAGGGGAATGAGCAGTTCTTC
TRBV2	TRBD1	-	TRBJ2-2	CASSTGVGTGELFF	TGTGCCAGCAGTACAGGGGTCGGCACCGGGGAGCTGTTTTTT
TRBV9	-	-	TRBJ2-3	CASSVGFGTSTDTQYF	TGTGCCAGCAGCGTAGGTTTCGGGACTAGCACAGATACGCAGTATTTT
TRBV7-2	TRBD1	-	TRBJ1-5	CASSSVPWTGINQPQHF	TGTGCCAGCAGTTCAGTCCCGTGGACAGGGATCAATCAGCCCCAGCATTTT
TRBV20-1	-	once	TRBJ1-3	CSASWTNTIYF	TGCAGTGCTAGTTGGACTAACACCATATATTTT
TRBV28	TRBD1	once	TRBJ1-5	CASSYNALGQGSNQPQHF	TGTGCCAGCAGTTATAACGCCCTTGGACAGGGATCCAATCAGCCCCAGCATTTT
TRBV7-9	TRBD1	-	TRBJ1-1	CASRSTGGTEAFF	TGTGCCAGCAGGTCGACAGGGGGCACTGAAGCTTTCTTT
TRBV14	-	-	TRBJ1-2	CASSPRQSSNYGYTF	TGTGCCAGCAGCCCCCGACAAAGCTCTAACTATGGCTACACCTTC
TRBV6-5	TRBD2	-	TRBJ2-2	CASSYPAGTNTGELFF	TGTGCCAGCAGTTACCCAGCGGGGACGAACACCGGGGAGCTGTTTTTT
TRBV6-2/TRBV6-3	-	few	TRBJ1-5	CASSYLGAWAQQPQHF	TGTGCCAGCAGTTACCTGGGGGCCTGGGCCCAGCAGCCCCAGCATTTT
TRBV7-8	-	-	TRBJ2-2	CASSLGATNTGELFF	TGTGCCAGCAGCTTAGGGGCAACGAACACCGGGGAGCTGTTTTTT
TRBV11-2	TRBD1	-	TRBJ1-2	CASSPPHRTGENYGYTF	TGTGCCAGCAGCCCCCCTCATCGGACAGGGGAAAACTATGGCTACACCTTC
TRBV2	-	-	TRBJ2-1	CASGRDRNNEQFF	TGTGCCAGTGGGCGGGACAGAAACAATGAGCAGTTCTTC
TRBV28	TRBD1	-	TRBJ1-5	CASSPKTGTNQPQHF	TGTGCCAGCAGTCCAAAGACAGGGACCAATCAGCCCCAGCATTTT
TRBV7-2	TRBD1	-	TRBJ2-7	CASSLGGQGYEQYF	TGTGCCAGCAGCTTGGGGGGACAGGGATACGAGCAGTACTTC
TRBV6-1	-	-	TRBJ2-7	CASSERSLGAGYEQYF	TGTGCCAGCAGTGAAAGGAGTCTAGGCGCTGGCTACGAGCAGTACTTC
TRBV5-1	-	-	TRBJ2-7	CASSLSSAQYEQYF	TGCGCCAGCAGCTTGAGCAGCGCACAATACGAGCAGTACTTC
TRBV5-1	-	once	TRBJ2-5	CASSLSGLETQYF	TGCGCCAGCAGCTTGTCAGGATTGGAGACCCAGTACTTC